Listed below are T cell receptor beta chains from one sample, sequenced in a study of CD8+ T cells in alopecia areata. Assay: immunoSEQ multiplex PCR; the TCRdb copy retains only in-frame clones and omits some. The data show about 88,000 clones, roughly 47% seen once. The specimen comprised CD8+ T cells sorted from blood, sampled at week 24, from a patient treated with tofacitinib. These receptors came from a human donor with alopecia areata. The CDR3 runs from the conserved cysteine through the conserved F or W. D genes are given only for firm matches. Only part of the rows carry a size: once, few, many, or a class if the clone is expanded.

v_gene: TRBV7-6; d_gene: TRBD2; abundance: few; j_gene: TRBJ2-3; CDR3nt: TGTGCCAGCTCGGGGGAGGGAGAGTACACAGATACGCAGTATTTT; CDR3aa: CASSGEGEYTDTQYF
v_gene: TRBV28; d_gene: .; abundance: .; j_gene: TRBJ2-5; CDR3nt: TGTGCCAGCAGTTTAGGACGTGGGCAAGAGACCCAGTACTTC; CDR3aa: CASSLGRGQETQYF
v_gene: TRBV10-3; d_gene: TRBD2; abundance: few; j_gene: TRBJ2-2; CDR3nt: TGTGCCATCAGTGAGGGCCCGTCGAGGCGGGAGTCCGGGGAGCTGTTTTTT; CDR3aa: CAISEGPSRRESGELFF
v_gene: TRBV28; d_gene: TRBD1; abundance: .; j_gene: TRBJ1-1; CDR3nt: TGTGCCAGCATCCTGGGACAGGGGGCGAGTGAAGCTTTCTTT; CDR3aa: CASILGQGASEAFF
v_gene: TRBV6-5; d_gene: .; abundance: .; j_gene: TRBJ1-1; CDR3nt: TGTGCCAGCAGTTACGGGCAGGCTGATGAAGCTTTCTTT; CDR3aa: CASSYGQADEAFF
v_gene: TRBV5-4; d_gene: .; abundance: .; j_gene: TRBJ2-7; CDR3nt: TGTGCCAGCAGCTTGGCCCGGGGGTCCTACGAGCAGTACTTC; CDR3aa: CASSLARGSYEQYF
v_gene: TRBV9; d_gene: .; abundance: .; j_gene: TRBJ2-1; CDR3nt: TGTGCCAGCAGCGTAGAAGGAGGTCTCGATGAGCAGTTCTTC; CDR3aa: CASSVEGGLDEQFF
v_gene: TRBV6-5; d_gene: TRBD2; abundance: .; j_gene: TRBJ2-2; CDR3nt: TGTGCCAGCAGTTCCCTAGCGGTAAACACCGGGGAGCTGTTTTTT; CDR3aa: CASSSLAVNTGELFF
v_gene: TRBV7-9; d_gene: .; abundance: .; j_gene: TRBJ2-5; CDR3nt: TGTGCCAGCAGCCTGCGCCCCCCCGAGACCCAGTACTTC; CDR3aa: CASSLRPPETQYF
v_gene: TRBV11-2; d_gene: .; abundance: .; j_gene: TRBJ2-1; CDR3nt: TGTGCCAGCAGCTTAGGGACGCTTGAGCAGTTCTTC; CDR3aa: CASSLGTLEQFF
v_gene: TRBV7-9; d_gene: .; abundance: .; j_gene: TRBJ2-1; CDR3nt: TGTGCCAGCAGTGAATATTCGGGTGAGCAGTTCTTC; CDR3aa: CASSEYSGEQFF
v_gene: TRBV7-6; d_gene: .; abundance: many; j_gene: TRBJ2-1; CDR3nt: TGTGCCAGCAGCCCCCTAGGGCCTGAGCAGTTCTTC; CDR3aa: CASSPLGPEQFF
v_gene: TRBV9; d_gene: .; abundance: .; j_gene: TRBJ2-1; CDR3nt: TGTGCCAGCAGCGTAGATGGGGGCTCCTACAATGAGCAGTTCTTC; CDR3aa: CASSVDGGSYNEQFF
v_gene: TRBV6-5; d_gene: .; abundance: .; j_gene: TRBJ2-7; CDR3nt: TGTGCCAGCAGCGTTGGGAGTCCCTACGAGCAGTACTTC; CDR3aa: CASSVGSPYEQYF
v_gene: TRBV5-4; d_gene: TRBD1; abundance: .; j_gene: TRBJ2-5; CDR3nt: TGTGCCAGCAGTGCCTTGGGACAGGGGGACCGAGAGACCCAGTACTTC; CDR3aa: CASSALGQGDRETQYF
v_gene: TRBV5-1; d_gene: .; abundance: .; j_gene: TRBJ2-5; CDR3nt: TGCGCCAGCAGCTTGGTTCTGGGAGAGACCCAGTACTTC; CDR3aa: CASSLVLGETQYF
v_gene: TRBV15; d_gene: .; abundance: .; j_gene: TRBJ1-1; CDR3nt: TGTGCCACCAGCAGAAGGGGTGGGGACACTGAAGCTTTCTTT; CDR3aa: CATSRRGGDTEAFF
v_gene: TRBV29-1; d_gene: .; abundance: few; j_gene: TRBJ2-3; CDR3nt: TGCAGCGTCTGGTTAGATACGCAGTATTTT; CDR3aa: CSVWLDTQYF
v_gene: TRBV4-1; d_gene: TRBD1; abundance: .; j_gene: TRBJ2-7; CDR3nt: TGCGCCAGCAGCCCCAGACAGGGGGCGTACGAGCAGTACTTC; CDR3aa: CASSPRQGAYEQYF
v_gene: TRBV28; d_gene: TRBD1; abundance: .; j_gene: TRBJ2-7; CDR3nt: TGTGCCAGCAGTTCGGGACAGGGAGTGGACGAGCAGTACTTC; CDR3aa: CASSSGQGVDEQYF
v_gene: TRBV27; d_gene: .; abundance: .; j_gene: TRBJ1-1; CDR3nt: TGTGCCAGCAGTTTTACAGACTACACTGAAGCTTTCTTT; CDR3aa: CASSFTDYTEAFF
v_gene: TRBV10-3; d_gene: TRBD1; abundance: .; j_gene: TRBJ2-7; CDR3nt: TGTGCCATCAGTGAGTCGAGTCGACAGGGGTACGAGCAGTACTTC; CDR3aa: CAISESSRQGYEQYF
v_gene: TRBV29-1; d_gene: TRBD2; abundance: few; j_gene: TRBJ2-5; CDR3nt: TGCAGCGCCCCGACGGGAGGGGAGACCCAGTACTTC; CDR3aa: CSAPTGGETQYF
v_gene: TRBV19; d_gene: TRBD2; abundance: .; j_gene: TRBJ2-1; CDR3nt: TGTGCCAGTAGTTATAGCGGGAGCTCCTACAATGAGCAGTTCTTC; CDR3aa: CASSYSGSSYNEQFF
v_gene: TRBV11-2; d_gene: .; abundance: few; j_gene: TRBJ1-2; CDR3nt: TGTGCCAGCAGCTCCCCTGGGGCAGCTAGCTATGGCTACACCTTC; CDR3aa: CASSSPGAASYGYTF
v_gene: TRBV2; d_gene: .; abundance: .; j_gene: TRBJ2-2; CDR3nt: TGTGCCAGCAGTAAGGGACATAACACCGGGGAGCTGTTTTTT; CDR3aa: CASSKGHNTGELFF
v_gene: TRBV15; d_gene: TRBD1; abundance: .; j_gene: TRBJ1-2; CDR3nt: TGTGCCACCAGCAGAAACCAGGACAGGGGAAATGGCTACACCTTC; CDR3aa: CATSRNQDRGNGYTF